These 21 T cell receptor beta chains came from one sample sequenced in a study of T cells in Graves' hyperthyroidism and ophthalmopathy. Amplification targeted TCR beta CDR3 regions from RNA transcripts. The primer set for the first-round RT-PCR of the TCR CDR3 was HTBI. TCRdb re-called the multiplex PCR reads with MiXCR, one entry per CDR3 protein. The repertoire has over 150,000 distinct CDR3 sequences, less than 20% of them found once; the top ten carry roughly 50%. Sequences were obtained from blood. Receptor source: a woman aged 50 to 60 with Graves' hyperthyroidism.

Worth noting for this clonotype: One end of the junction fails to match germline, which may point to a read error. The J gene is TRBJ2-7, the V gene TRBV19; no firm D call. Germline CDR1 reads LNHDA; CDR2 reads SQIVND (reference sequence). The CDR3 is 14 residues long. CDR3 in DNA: TGTGCCAATAGTGTAAGCCCGTCTAGGCACGAGCAGTACTTC. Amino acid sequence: CANSVSPSRHEQYF.

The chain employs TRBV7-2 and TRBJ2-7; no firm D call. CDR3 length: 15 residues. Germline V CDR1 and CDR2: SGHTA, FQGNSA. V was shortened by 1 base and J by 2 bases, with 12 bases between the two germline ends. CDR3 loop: CASSLEGFTAYEQYF. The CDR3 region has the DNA TGTGCCAGCAGCTTAGAAGGCTTTACCGCCTACGAGCAGTACTTC. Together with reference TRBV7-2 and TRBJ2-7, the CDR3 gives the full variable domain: GAGVSQSPSNKVTEKGKDVELRCDPISGHTALYWYRQSLGQGLEFLIYFQGNSAPDKSGLPSDRFSAERTGGSVSTLTIQRTQQEDSAVYLCASSLEGFTAYEQYFGPGTRLTVT.

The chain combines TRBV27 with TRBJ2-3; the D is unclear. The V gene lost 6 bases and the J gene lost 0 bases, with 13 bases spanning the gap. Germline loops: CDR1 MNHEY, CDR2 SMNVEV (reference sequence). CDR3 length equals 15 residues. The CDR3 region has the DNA TGTGCCAGCAGCTCTCTGACACTTAGCACAGATACGCAGTATTTT. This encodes CASSSLTLSTDTQYF.

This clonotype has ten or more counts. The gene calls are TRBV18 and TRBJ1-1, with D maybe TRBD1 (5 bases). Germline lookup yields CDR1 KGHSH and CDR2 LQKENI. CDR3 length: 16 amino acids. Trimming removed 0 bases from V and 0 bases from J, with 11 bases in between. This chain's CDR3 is CASSPPAGRMNTEAFF. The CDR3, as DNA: TGTGCCAGCTCACCACCCGCAGGGCGCATGAACACTGAAGCTTTCTTT.

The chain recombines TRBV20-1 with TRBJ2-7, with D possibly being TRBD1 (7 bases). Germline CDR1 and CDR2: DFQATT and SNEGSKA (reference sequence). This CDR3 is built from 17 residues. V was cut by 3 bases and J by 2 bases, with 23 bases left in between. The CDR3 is CSARGGTDMTRAYEQYF. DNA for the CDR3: TGCAGTGCTAGGGGCGGGACAGACATGACAAGAGCCTACGAGCAGTACTTC.

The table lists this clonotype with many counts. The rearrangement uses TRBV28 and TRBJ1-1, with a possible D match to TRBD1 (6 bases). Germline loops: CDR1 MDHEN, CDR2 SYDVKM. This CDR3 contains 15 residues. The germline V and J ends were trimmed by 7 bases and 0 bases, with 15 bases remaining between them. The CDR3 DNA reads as TGTGCCAGCATCTGGGGGGGGACAATGAACACTGAAGCTTTCTTT. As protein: CASIWGGTMNTEAFF. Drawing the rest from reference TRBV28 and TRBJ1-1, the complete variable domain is DVKVTQSSRYLVKRTGEKVFLECVQDMDHENMFWYRQDPGLGLRLIYFSYDVKMKEKGDIPEGYSVSREKKERFSLILESASTNQTSMYLCASIWGGTMNTEAFFGQGTRLTVV.

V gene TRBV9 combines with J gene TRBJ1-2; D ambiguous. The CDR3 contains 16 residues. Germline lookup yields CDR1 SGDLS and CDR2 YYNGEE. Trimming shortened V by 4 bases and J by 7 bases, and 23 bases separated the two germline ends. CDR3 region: CASSQGTRTTIPGYTF. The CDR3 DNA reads TGTGCCAGCAGCCAAGGCACAAGAACGACTATCCCTGGCTACACCTTC.

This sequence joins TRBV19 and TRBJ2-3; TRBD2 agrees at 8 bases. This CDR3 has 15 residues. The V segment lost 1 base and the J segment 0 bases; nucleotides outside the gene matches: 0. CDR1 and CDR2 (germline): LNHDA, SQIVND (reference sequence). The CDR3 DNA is TGTGCCAGTAGTATAGCTAGCGGGAGCACAGATACGCAGTATTTT. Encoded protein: CASSIASGSTDTQYF.

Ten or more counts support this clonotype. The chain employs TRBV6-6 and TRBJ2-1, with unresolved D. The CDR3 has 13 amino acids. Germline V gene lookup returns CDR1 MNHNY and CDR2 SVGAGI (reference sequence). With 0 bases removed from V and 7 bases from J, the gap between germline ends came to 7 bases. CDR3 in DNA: TGTGCCAGCAGTTACTCGATTCAAAATGAGCAGTTCTTC. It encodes CASSYSIQNEQFF.

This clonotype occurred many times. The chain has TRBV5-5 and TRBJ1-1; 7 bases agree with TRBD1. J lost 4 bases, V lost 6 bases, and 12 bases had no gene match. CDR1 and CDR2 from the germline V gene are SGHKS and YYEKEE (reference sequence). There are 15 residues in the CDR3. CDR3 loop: CASTIQGTLSTEAFF. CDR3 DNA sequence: TGTGCCAGCACCATACAGGGGACACTGAGCACTGAAGCTTTCTTT.

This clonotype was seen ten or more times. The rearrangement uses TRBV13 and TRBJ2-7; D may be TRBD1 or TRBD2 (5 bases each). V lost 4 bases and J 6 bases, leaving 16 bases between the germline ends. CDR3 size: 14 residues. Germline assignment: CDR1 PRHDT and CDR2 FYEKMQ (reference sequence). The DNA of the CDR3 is TGTGCCAGCAGCTCGATATGGGGACCTAGCGAGCAGTACTTC. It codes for CASSSIWGPSEQYF.

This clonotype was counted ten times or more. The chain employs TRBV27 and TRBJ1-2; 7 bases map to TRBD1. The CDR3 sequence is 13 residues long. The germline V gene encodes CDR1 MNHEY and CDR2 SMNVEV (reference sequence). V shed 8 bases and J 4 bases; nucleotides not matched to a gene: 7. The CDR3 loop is CASSPEGAYGYTF. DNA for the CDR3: TGTGCCAGCTCCCCTGAGGGGGCCTATGGCTACACCTTC.

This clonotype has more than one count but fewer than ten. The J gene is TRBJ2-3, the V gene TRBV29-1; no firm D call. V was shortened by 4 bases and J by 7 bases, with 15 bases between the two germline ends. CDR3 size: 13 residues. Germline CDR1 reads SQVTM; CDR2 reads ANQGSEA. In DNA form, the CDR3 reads TGCAGCGTTGTCTTAGCCCATACGAATACGCAGTATTTT. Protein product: CSVVLAHTNTQYF.

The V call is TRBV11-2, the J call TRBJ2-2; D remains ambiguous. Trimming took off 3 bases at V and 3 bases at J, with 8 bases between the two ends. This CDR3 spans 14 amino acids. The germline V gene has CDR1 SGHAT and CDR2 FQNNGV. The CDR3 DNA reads TGTGCCAGCAGCTTTAAGAGTCACACCGGGGAGCTGTTTTTT. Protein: CASSFKSHTGELFF.

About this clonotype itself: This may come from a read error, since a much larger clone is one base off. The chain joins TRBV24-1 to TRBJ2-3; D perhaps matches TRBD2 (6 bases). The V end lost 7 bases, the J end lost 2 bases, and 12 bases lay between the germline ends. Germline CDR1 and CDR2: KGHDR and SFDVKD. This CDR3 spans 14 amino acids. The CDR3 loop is CATSGGSITDTQYF. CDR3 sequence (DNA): TGTGCCACCAGCGGGGGATCTATCACAGATACGCAGTATTTT.

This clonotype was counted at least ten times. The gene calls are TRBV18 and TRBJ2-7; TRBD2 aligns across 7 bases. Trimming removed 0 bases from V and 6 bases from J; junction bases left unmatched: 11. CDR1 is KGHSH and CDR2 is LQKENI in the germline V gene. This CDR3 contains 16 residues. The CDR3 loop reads CASSPPTGGRRGEQYF. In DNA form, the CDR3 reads TGTGCCAGCTCACCACCTACCGGCGGGAGAAGGGGCGAGCAGTACTTC.

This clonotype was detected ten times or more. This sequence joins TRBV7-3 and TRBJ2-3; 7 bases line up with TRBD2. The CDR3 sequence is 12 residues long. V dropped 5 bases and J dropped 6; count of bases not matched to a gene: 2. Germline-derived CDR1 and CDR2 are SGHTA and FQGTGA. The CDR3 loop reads CASSPGGDTQYF. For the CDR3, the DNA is TGTGCCAGCAGCCCCGGGGGGGATACGCAGTATTTT. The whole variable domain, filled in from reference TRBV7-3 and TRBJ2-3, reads GAGVSQTPSNKVTEKGKYVELRCDPISGHTALYWYRQSLGQGPEFLIYFQGTGAADDSGLPNDRFFAVRPEGSVSTLKIQRTERGDSAVYLCASSPGGDTQYFGPGTRLTVL.

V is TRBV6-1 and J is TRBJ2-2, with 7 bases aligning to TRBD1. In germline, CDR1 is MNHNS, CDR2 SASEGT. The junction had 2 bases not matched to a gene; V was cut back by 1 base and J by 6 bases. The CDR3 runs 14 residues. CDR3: CASSEGTGAGELFF. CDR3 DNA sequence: TGTGCCAGCAGTGAAGGCACAGGGGCCGGGGAGCTGTTTTTT.

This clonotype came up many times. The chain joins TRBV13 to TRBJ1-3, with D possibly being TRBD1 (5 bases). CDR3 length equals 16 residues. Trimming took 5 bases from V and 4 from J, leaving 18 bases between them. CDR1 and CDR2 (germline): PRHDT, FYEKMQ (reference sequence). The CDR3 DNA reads TGTGCCAGCAGCCAGACAGCCGCCTCGAGAGGAAACACCATATATTTT. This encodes CASSQTAASRGNTIYF. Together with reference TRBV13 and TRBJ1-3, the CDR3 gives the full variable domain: AAGVIQSPRHLIKEKRETATLKCYPIPRHDTVYWYQQGPGQDPQFLISFYEKMQSDKGSIPDRFSAQQFSDYHSELNMSSLELGDSALYFCASSQTAASRGNTIYFGEGSWLTVV.

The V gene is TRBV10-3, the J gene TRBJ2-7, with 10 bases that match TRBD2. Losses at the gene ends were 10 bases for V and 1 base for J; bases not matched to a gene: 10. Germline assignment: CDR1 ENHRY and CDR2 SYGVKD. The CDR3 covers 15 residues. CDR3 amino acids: CANGPGLASSYEQYF. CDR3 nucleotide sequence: TGTGCCAACGGCCCGGGACTAGCGAGTTCCTACGAGCAGTACTTC.

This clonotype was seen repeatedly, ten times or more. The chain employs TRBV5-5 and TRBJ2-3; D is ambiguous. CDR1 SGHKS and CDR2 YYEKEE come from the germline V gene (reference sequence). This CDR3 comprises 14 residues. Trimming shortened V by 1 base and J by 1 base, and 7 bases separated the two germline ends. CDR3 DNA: TGTGCCAGCAGCTTGTCCCCCCGCACAGATACGCAGTATTTT. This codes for CASSLSPRTDTQYF.